One and the same sample provided the 18 T cell receptor beta chains below, sequenced in a study of blood T cells in healthy people across ages. Then a second PCR, running roughly 7 to 11 cycles, was carried out with a sample-barcoded 5' primer and a J-beta primer mix. TCRdb reanalysed the 5' RACE reads using MiXCR and keeps one entry per CDR3 protein. The sample yields about 720,000 distinct CDR3 sequences, more than 20% seen once. The same sample was also used in a study of T cells of mothers and their children.

Sequenced material: blood. The receptors originated from a boy aged 5-17 years in good health.

The sample holds many counts of this clonotype. The chain uses TRBV7-2 and TRBJ2-5; D gene unclear. The CDR3 totals 13 residues. Germline CDR1 is SGHTA and CDR2 is FQGNSA. Trimming removed 5 bases from V and 1 base from J, with 8 bases in between. CDR3 sequence reads: CASSTTTQETQYF. In DNA form, the CDR3 reads TGTGCCAGCAGCACCACGACCCAAGAGACCCAGTACTTC.

This clonotype has at least ten counts. This chain connects TRBV5-1 to TRBJ1-1, with D uncertain. The CDR3 has 14 amino acids. CDR1 is SGHRS, CDR2 YFSETQ, per germline. V lost 1 base to trimming and J lost 2 bases, with 9 bases between them. In DNA form, the CDR3 reads TGCGCCAGCAGCTTGCTGGGATCCAACACTGAAGCTTTCTTT. Its protein product is CASSLLGSNTEAFF. Full variable domain (rest looked up from reference TRBV5-1 and TRBJ1-1): KAGVTQTPRYLIKTRGQQVTLSCSPISGHRSVSWYQQTPGQGLQFLFEYFSETQRNKGNFPGRFSGRQFSNSRSEMNVSTLELGDSALYLCASSLLGSNTEAFFGQGTRLTVV.

This clonotype was counted only a few times. This chain joins TRBV5-1 and TRBJ2-1; 8 nucleotides align to TRBD2. CDR1 is SGHRS and CDR2 is YFSETQ in the germline V gene. The CDR3 is made up of 20 amino acids. Trimming took 0 bases from V and 7 from J; bases not matched to a gene: 21. This CDR3 is CASSLEGGASGQFEGNEQFF. The CDR3 coding sequence is TGCGCCAGCAGCTTGGAGGGGGGGGCTAGCGGGCAATTCGAGGGGAATGAGCAGTTCTTC.

V gene TRBV11-2 combines with J gene TRBJ1-1, with D hard to call. Germline CDR1 reads SGHAT; CDR2 reads FQNNGV. Deletions cut 4 bases from V and 4 bases from J, with 10 bases between. The CDR3 consists of 13 residues. CDR3 amino acids: CASSSTWITEAFF. In DNA, the CDR3 is TGTGCCAGCAGCTCAACCTGGATCACTGAAGCTTTCTTT.

This sequence joins TRBV6-6 and TRBJ2-7; D not resolved. This CDR3 has 14 residues. Between the trimmed V and J ends, which lost 3 bases and 1 base, there was a span of 10 bases. Germline V gene data show CDR1 as MNHNY and CDR2 as SVGAGI (reference sequence). CDR3 nucleotides: TGTGCCAGCAGTTATAATCAGCCATCCTACGAGCAGTACTTC. It encodes CASSYNQPSYEQYF.

The chain uses TRBV20-1 and TRBJ2-7, with D possibly being TRBD1 (5 bases). The CDR3 length is 14 residues. V shed 3 bases and J shed 3 bases, with 15 bases lying between them. Germline values: CDR1 DFQATT, CDR2 SNEGSKA (reference sequence). CDR3 in DNA: TGCAGTGCTAGGACCCCAGGGTTACGCTACGAGCAGTACTTC. Protein: CSARTPGLRYEQYF.

The V and J genes are TRBV5-1 and TRBJ2-7; possibly TRBD1 for D (6 bases). The CDR3 is made up of 15 amino acids. Germline CDR1 is SGHRS and CDR2 is YFSETQ. With 0 bases removed from V and 3 bases from J, the gap between germline ends came to 13 bases. This chain's CDR3 is CASSLDPGVFYEQYF. CDR3 nucleotides: TGCGCCAGCAGCTTGGATCCAGGGGTCTTCTACGAGCAGTACTTC.

The chain carries TRBV11-2 and TRBJ2-2; 9 bases align to TRBD1. V gave up 6 bases and J gave up 6 bases; unmatched junction bases: 5. The CDR3 has 14 amino acids. Germline CDR1 is SGHAT and CDR2 is FQNNGV. CDR3 loop: CASSHRQGAGELFF. The CDR3 coding sequence is TGTGCCAGCAGTCACCGACAGGGGGCCGGGGAGCTGTTTTTT.

This chain links TRBV12-3 or TRBV12-4 with TRBJ1-2, with 9 bases that match TRBD1. Trimming removed 3 bases from V and 6 bases from J; junction bases left unmatched: 5. The CDR3 loop spans 14 amino acids. The CDR3 protein is CASSLSTGGNGYTF. CDR3 bases: TGTGCCAGCAGTTTGAGTACAGGGGGCAATGGCTACACCTTC.

This clonotype was seen more than once but under ten times. The chain has TRBV2 and TRBJ2-4; 8 bases line up with TRBD2. The V gene's germline CDR1 is SNHLY and CDR2 FYNNEI. V was clipped by 4 bases and J by 0 bases; unmatched bases: 5. CDR3 length equals 16 residues. CDR3 in amino acids: CASSVERGLAKNIQYF. The CDR3 bases are TGTGCCAGCAGTGTAGAGCGGGGGCTAGCCAAAAACATTCAGTACTTC.

The V and J genes are TRBV10-3 and TRBJ2-5; no clear D. CDR1 is ENHRY, CDR2 SYGVKD, per germline. This CDR3 is 12 amino acids long. Trimming stripped 2 bases from V and 4 bases from J, with 5 bases between. CDR3 loop: CAISETTETQYF. DNA of the CDR3: TGTGCCATCAGTGAGACAACAGAGACCCAGTACTTC.

The genes are TRBV10-3 and TRBJ1-5; D is uncertain. The CDR3 is 15 residues long. Per germline, CDR1 ENHRY and CDR2 SYGVKD. The CDR3 sequence is CATERRPGSNQPQHF. The CDR3 DNA follows: TGTGCAACGGAGCGTCGACCAGGAAGCAATCAGCCCCAGCATTTT.

This clonotype showed up just a few times. V and J are TRBV4-1 and TRBJ2-5, with 10 bases lining up with TRBD2. Germline V gene data show CDR1 as MGHRA and CDR2 as YSYEKL. The ends lost 6 bases at V and 2 bases at J; junction bases unmatched: 15. The CDR3 has 18 amino acids. CDR3 coding DNA: TGCGCCAGCAGTGCAGCCTTAGCGGGAGGCATCCCGCAAGAGACCCAGTACTTC. This encodes CASSAALAGGIPQETQYF.

The chain recombines TRBV6-5 with TRBJ2-2, with TRBD2 as a possible D gene (6 bases). V was clipped by 5 bases and J by 8 bases, with 15 bases between them. CDR1 MNHEY and CDR2 SVGAGI come from the germline V gene. The CDR3 contains 14 residues. The CDR3 spells CASSPIAASGELFF. In DNA, the CDR3 is TGTGCCAGCAGTCCAATAGCGGCCTCGGGGGAGCTGTTTTTT.

This clonotype was counted between two and nine times. This chain uses TRBV7-2 with TRBJ2-7; 12 bases are a match to TRBD2. CDR3 length: 16 residues. Germline V gives CDR1 SGHTA, CDR2 FQGNSA. Unmatched junction bases numbered 8, after V lost 6 bases and J lost 2 bases. The CDR3, as DNA: TGTGCCAGCAGGTTGACTAGCGGGAGTGGGCCCTACGAGCAGTACTTC. It is translated as CASRLTSGSGPYEQYF.

This clonotype appeared a few times. The rearrangement uses TRBV28 and TRBJ2-3; D may be TRBD2 (6 bases). CDR3 size: 16 residues. Germline CDR1 and CDR2: MDHEN and SYDVKM. V shed 4 bases and J shed 1 base, with 15 bases lying between them. In DNA, the CDR3 is TGTGCCAGCAGTTCGCCTGGCGGGGAGGGCACAGATACGCAGTATTTT. Protein: CASSSPGGEGTDTQYF.

The CDR3, as DNA: TGCAGCGGACTTGGGACTAGCGGGACGAATGAGCAGTTCTTC. It encodes CSGLGTSGTNEQFF. The V call is TRBV29-1, the J call TRBJ2-1; 13 bases align to TRBD2. In germline, CDR1 is SQVTM, CDR2 ANQGSEA. The CDR3 spans 14 residues. Trimming cost V 7 bases and J 7 bases; bases outside gene matches: 7.

The genes are TRBV11-3 and TRBJ2-1; perhaps TRBD1 as D (6 bases). The CDR3 has 15 residues. Germline values: CDR1 SGHNT, CDR2 YENEEA. V was cut by 4 bases and J by 4 bases, with 14 bases left in between. CDR3 sequence: CASSSYYQGYNEQFF. The DNA of the CDR3 is TGTGCCAGCAGCTCCTACTATCAGGGGTACAATGAGCAGTTCTTC.